One sample yielded the 16 T cell receptor beta chains listed below, sequenced in a study of OX40 agonist ivuxolimab in advanced cancers. The library relied on the immunoSEQ multiplex PCR assay. TCRdb limited this immuneACCESS table to in-frame rearrangements with V and J called. A share of clones is missing; checked studies link under half to unresolved V genes, and the rest is unexplained. For this sample the table gives some 50,000 clones, of which approximately 86% were detected only once. About 13% of the sample comes from the top ten. Source: CD4+ or CD8+ T cells sorted from blood, taken in a trial of the OX40 agonist ivuxolimab. The origin of the receptors is an adult with an advanced solid tumor such as melanoma, head and neck, liver or kidney cancer.

With respect to this clone: Distinct nucleotide sequences in the sample also encode this CDR3. This chain uses TRBV28 with TRBJ2-7; no reliable D call. The germline CDR1 and CDR2 sequences are MDHEN and SYDVKM. The V and J ends lost 5 bases and 4 bases respectively, with 3 bases between them. CDR3 length: 10 residues. The CDR3 loop reads CASSGYEQYF. The CDR3 DNA reads as TGTGCCAGCAGTGGGTACGAGCAGTACTTC.

The rearrangement links TRBV7-6 to TRBJ1-1, with unresolved D. Germline-derived CDR1 and CDR2 are SGHVS and FNYEAQ. Trimming left V 4 bases short and J 4 bases short, with 13 bases between. The CDR3 has 14 residues. In nucleotides, the CDR3 is TGTGCCAGCAGCTCCGCAGACCGGCGCACTGAAGCTTTCTTT. This translates into CASSSADRRTEAFF.

The chain combines TRBV19 with TRBJ2-5; TRBD2 is a possible D gene (6 bases). Trimming stripped 1 base from V and 0 bases from J, with 15 bases between. Germline assignment: CDR1 LNHDA and CDR2 SQIVND (reference sequence). This CDR3 spans 17 amino acids. The CDR3, as DNA: TGTGCCAGTAGTATAGGAACTCCAGGGAGGTACCAAGAGACCCAGTACTTC. Translating it yields CASSIGTPGRYQETQYF.

V is TRBV19 and J is TRBJ1-5; the D is unclear. CDR3 length equals 14 residues. The V and J ends lost 1 base and 3 bases respectively, with 7 bases between them. The V gene's germline CDR1 is LNHDA and CDR2 SQIVND (reference sequence). CDR3 loop: CASSIASLNQPQHF. CDR3 nucleotide sequence: TGTGCCAGTAGTATAGCCAGCCTCAATCAGCCCCAGCATTTT.

There are a few counts of this clone. V gene TRBV4-1 combines with J gene TRBJ2-3; 9 bases map to TRBD2. Germline CDR1 reads MGHRA; CDR2 reads YSYEKL. The CDR3 contains 15 residues. The V gene end was trimmed by 4 bases and the J gene end by 5 bases; junction bases not matched to a gene: 7. This chain's CDR3 is CASSLWAGGGDTQYF. CDR3 nucleotide sequence: TGCGCCAGCAGCCTTTGGGCGGGGGGGGGAGATACGCAGTATTTT.

Relative to its sample, this clone is large. V is TRBV30 and J is TRBJ1-2; tentative D call: TRBD1 (5 bases). Trimming shortened V by 2 bases and J by 3 bases, and 10 bases separated the two germline ends. Germline lookup yields CDR1 GTSNPN and CDR2 SVGIG (reference sequence). The CDR3 runs to 13 residues. The CDR3 sequence is CAWSWGRYYGYTF. The DNA for the CDR3 is TGTGCCTGGAGTTGGGGACGTTACTATGGCTACACCTTC.

This sequence joins TRBV29-1 and TRBJ2-7; tentative D call: TRBD2 (7 bases). CDR1 and CDR2 from the germline V gene are SQVTM and ANQGSEA. V lost 6 bases to trimming and J lost 6 bases, with 18 bases between them. This CDR3 spans 13 amino acids. This chain's CDR3 is CSVGGPQGFEQYF. The CDR3 nucleotides are TGCAGCGTCGGGGGGCCACAGGGTTTCGAGCAGTACTTC.

The chain combines TRBV6-1 with TRBJ2-3, with TRBD2 matching 11 bases. Germline loops: CDR1 MNHNS, CDR2 SASEGT. The CDR3 covers 16 residues. Losses at the gene ends were 4 bases for V and 2 bases for J; bases not matched to a gene: 5. The CDR3 here is CASSGTSGSNTDTQYF. CDR3 nucleotide sequence: TGTGCCAGCAGTGGAACTAGCGGGAGTAACACAGATACGCAGTATTTT.

The chain combines TRBV29-1 with TRBJ2-7, with D maybe TRBD1 (6 bases). The V end lost 4 bases, the J end lost 6 bases, and 13 bases lay between the germline ends. CDR1 and CDR2 (germline): SQVTM, ANQGSEA. This CDR3 spans 12 amino acids. In nucleotides, the CDR3 is TGCAGCGTTGGCTCAGGGGTTTCCGAGCAGTACTTC. It yields the protein CSVGSGVSEQYF.

The chain uses TRBV6-6 and TRBJ1-1; D gene uncertain. The CDR3 covers 13 residues. With 6 bases removed from V and 4 bases from J, the gap between germline ends came to 12 bases. Germline values: CDR1 MNHNY, CDR2 SVGAGI (reference sequence). The CDR3 here is CASRSISGTEAFF. Written as DNA, the CDR3 is TGTGCCAGCAGATCCATTTCAGGCACTGAAGCTTTCTTT.

The V call is TRBV30, the J call TRBJ2-7, with 9 positions matching TRBD1. CDR1 is GTSNPN and CDR2 is SVGIG in the germline V gene (reference sequence). This CDR3 spans 16 amino acids. J gave up 3 bases and V 2 bases, and 11 bases lay outside the gene matches. CDR3 nucleotides: TGTGCCTGGAGTTCACGAGTCGGGACAGGGTTCTACGAGCAGTACTTC. Translated, it gives CAWSSRVGTGFYEQYF.

The chain joins TRBV5-1 to TRBJ2-5; 8 bases fit TRBD2. V shed 4 bases and J 1 base; nucleotides not matched to a gene: 9. This CDR3 region has 16 residues. Germline CDR1 reads SGHRS; CDR2 reads YFSETQ. CDR3: CASSPQLAATQETQYF. CDR3 DNA sequence: TGCGCCAGCAGCCCGCAACTAGCGGCCACCCAAGAGACCCAGTACTTC.

The chain links TRBV6-5 to TRBJ2-1; 11 bases line up with TRBD2. The CDR3 loop spans 14 amino acids. Per germline, CDR1 MNHEY and CDR2 SVGAGI. The trim removed 2 bases at V and 11 bases at J, leaving 5 bases unmatched. CDR3 residues: CASSYDLAGGQQFF. The CDR3, as DNA: TGTGCCAGCAGTTACGATCTAGCGGGAGGCCAGCAGTTCTTC.

The chain carries TRBV14 and TRBJ2-1, with 9 bases fitting TRBD1. Germline assignment: CDR1 SGHDN and CDR2 FVKESK. V lost 4 bases to trimming and J lost 3 bases; unmatched junction nucleotides: 4. The CDR3 is 15 amino acids. The CDR3 loop is CASSPGQGNYNEQFF. The CDR3 nucleotides are TGTGCCAGCAGCCCGGGACAGGGAAACTACAATGAGCAGTTCTTC. The whole variable domain, filled in from reference TRBV14 and TRBJ2-1, reads EAGVTQFPSHSVIEKGQTVTLRCDPISGHDNLYWYRRVMGKEIKFLLHFVKESKQDESGMPNNRFLAERTGGTYSTLKVQPAELEDSGVYFCASSPGQGNYNEQFFGPGTRLTVL.

This sequence joins TRBV28 and TRBJ1-1; D unresolved. The CDR3 has 13 amino acids. Germline CDR1 reads MDHEN; CDR2 reads SYDVKM. Deletions cut 6 bases from V and 0 bases from J, with 8 bases between. CDR3 region: CASSHPVNTEAFF. CDR3 coding DNA: TGTGCCAGCAGCCATCCAGTGAACACTGAAGCTTTCTTT.

In DNA form, the CDR3 reads TGTGCCAGCAGTCTCCAAGACAGGGTGGCCTACGAGCAGTACTTC. Translation: CASSLQDRVAYEQYF. The chain links TRBV6-5 to TRBJ2-7; the match to TRBD1 covers 7 bases. With V trimmed by 5 bases and J by 2 bases, 9 bases remained unmatched. The CDR3 has 15 amino acids. Germline V gene data show CDR1 as MNHEY and CDR2 as SVGAGI.